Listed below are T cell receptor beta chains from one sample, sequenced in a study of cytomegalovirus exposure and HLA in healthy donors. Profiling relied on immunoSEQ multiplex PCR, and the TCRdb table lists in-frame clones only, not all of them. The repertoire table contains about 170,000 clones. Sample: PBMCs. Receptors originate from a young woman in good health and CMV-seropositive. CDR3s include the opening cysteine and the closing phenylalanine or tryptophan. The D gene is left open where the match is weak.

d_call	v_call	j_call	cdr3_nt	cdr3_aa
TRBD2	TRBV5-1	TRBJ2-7	TGCGCCAGCAGCTTAACTAGCGGGAGCGGCGAGCAGTACTTC	CASSLTSGSGEQYF
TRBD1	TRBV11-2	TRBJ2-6	TGTGCCAGCAGACCTATAGGGACAGGGGCCGGGGCCAACGTCCTGACTTTC	CASRPIGTGAGANVLTF
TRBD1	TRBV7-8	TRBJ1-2	TGTGCCAGCAGCTTGGGGACAGGAAACTATGGCTACACCTTC	CASSLGTGNYGYTF
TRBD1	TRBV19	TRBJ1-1	TGTGCCAGTAGTGCCGGGACAGGGGTACCTGAAGCTTTCTTT	CASSAGTGVPEAFF
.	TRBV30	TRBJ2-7	TGTGCCTGGAGTCGGGCGCAGGGGCCGTCATACGAGCAGTACTTC	CAWSRAQGPSYEQYF
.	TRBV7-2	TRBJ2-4	TGTGCCAGCAGCTCCATTCGGGGGGCGGCCAAAAACATTCAGTACTTC	CASSSIRGAAKNIQYF
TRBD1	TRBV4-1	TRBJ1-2	TGCGCCAGCAGCCTTGACCGGGACAGGGGGCGCGGCTACACCTTC	CASSLDRDRGRGYTF
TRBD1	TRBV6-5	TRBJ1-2	TGTGCCACCAGTCGACAGGGAAGATCGACAGGCTACACCTTC	CATSRQGRSTGYTF
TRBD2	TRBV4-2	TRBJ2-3	TGTGCCAGCAGCCAACTGAAGGAGACTAGCGGGGGGACGGATACGCAGTATTTT	CASSQLKETSGGTDTQYF
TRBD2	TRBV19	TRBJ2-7	TGTGCCAGTAGTCTTCGGGAGGGCCTGAAATACGAGCAGTACTTC	CASSLREGLKYEQYF
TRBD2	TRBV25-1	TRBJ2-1	TGTGCCAGCAGTTTGGCGGGGGGCGTCGGTGAGCAGTTCTTC	CASSLAGGVGEQFF
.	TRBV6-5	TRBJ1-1	TGTGCCAGCTCAATCAAATGGAACACTGAAGCTTTCTTT	CASSIKWNTEAFF
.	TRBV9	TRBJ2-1	TGTGCCAGCAGCGTAGCCCAGGCCGGGAGTGAGCAGTTCTTC	CASSVAQAGSEQFF
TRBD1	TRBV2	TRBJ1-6	TGTGCCAGTCGCGGGACAGCTTCTAATTCACCCCTCCACTTT	CASRGTASNSPLHF
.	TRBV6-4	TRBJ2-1	TGTGCCAGCAGTGGAGGGGGGGCATTGAATGAGCAGTTCTTC	CASSGGGALNEQFF
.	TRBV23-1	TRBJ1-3	TGCGCCAGCAGTCAAGCTAGGCGCCGCCTCTCTGGAAACACCATATATTTT	CASSQARRRLSGNTIYF
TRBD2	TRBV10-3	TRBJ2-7	TGTGCCATCAGTGATACTAGCGGGGCTCAAACAGGACAGTACTTC	CAISDTSGAQTGQYF
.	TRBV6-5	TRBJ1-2	TGTGCCAGCAGTTCGGACAGCTATGGCTACACCTTC	CASSSDSYGYTF
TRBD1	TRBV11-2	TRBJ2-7	TGTGCCAGCAGTTCCGCGGACAGGAGTACCTACGAGCAGTACTTC	CASSSADRSTYEQYF
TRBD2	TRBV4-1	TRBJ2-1	TGCGCCAGCAAGGGACTAGACGGAAATGAGCAGTTCTTC	CASKGLDGNEQFF
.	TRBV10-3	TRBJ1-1	TGCGCCATCAGTGAATATGGGCTGAACACTGAAGCTTTCTTT	CAISEYGLNTEAFF
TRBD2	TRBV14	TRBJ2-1	TGTGCCAGCAGCCCCGGGACTAGCGGGGGATATCATGAGCAGTTCTTC	CASSPGTSGGYHEQFF
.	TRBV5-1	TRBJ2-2	TGCGCCAGCAGCCCTTACAGGAACACCGGGGAGCTGTTTTTT	CASSPYRNTGELFF
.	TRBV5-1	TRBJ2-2	TGCGCCAGCAGGGTGGGTGACAGTTCCACCGGGGAGCTGTTTTTT	CASRVGDSSTGELFF